Reported below is one T cell receptor (beta chain). Its antigen is still unknown. Base qualities are not recorded, but no much larger clone differs from it by a single base. The source of the sample is a study of early stage breast cancer tumors (dated by TCRdb to the late 2010s). About the full investigation: Of the approximately 15 invasive breast tumors, roughly eleven were found to be estrogen receptor-positive, progesterone receptor-positive and HER2-negative. The samples as a whole yielded more than 2.5 million detected templates, corresponding to about 1 million unique clonotypes. The average read coverage per sample was roughly 9.5-fold. Of the roughly 12 ER+/PR+/HER2- tumors, eight were classified as invasive ductal carcinomas and four as invasive lobular carcinomas.

Each sample was amplified as two independent genomic DNA replicates: around 0.45 ug for blood and about 1.5 ug for tumor or normal breast. TCRB sequencing of genomic DNA was carried out with the ImmunoSeq Intro kit according to the manufacturer's instructions. Multiplex PCR ran roughly 30 cycles with proprietary primers and spike-in control sequences for absolute quantification. Single-end 150-bp reads were used to sequence an 87-bp fragment spanning the CDR3 plus the flanking V and J genes. Each lane of an Illumina MiSeq running version 3.0 chemistry carried seven multiplexed samples, with two replicates apiece. In the authors' own workflow: Raw data were processed by the vendor's proprietary pipeline, with both replicates merged into one result per sample. Productive rearrangements sharing the V-gene family, CDR3 amino acid sequence and J-gene segment were defined as clonotypes. To compute clonality, the normalized Shannon entropy (Pielou evenness) of TCRB abundances was subtracted from 1. To estimate T cell density, the total number of templates was divided by the number of input cells, which was inferred from the amount of DNA input. Recon with default parameters was used to estimate total repertoire diversity and clonality. A clonotype counted as tumor-enriched if its abundance in tumor exceeded 0.1% and was at least 32-fold higher than its abundance in normal breast. This immuneACCESS table, as held by TCRdb, lists in-frame sequences with V and J called but not all clones. Of the missing ones, under half trace to an unresolved V gene in checked studies; the others have no known cause. V and J calls and clone size are given by that table; D and trimming were obtained from the DNA. This sample lists about 63,000 clones; more than 60% were detected once. Of the sample, 3.4% falls within the top ten clones.

The study profiled bulk TCR beta-chain repertoires in matched peripheral blood, tumor and adjacent normal breast tissue taken from fewer than 20 patients with early-stage breast cancer. Before surgery, whole blood (roughly 4.5-11 mL) was collected into EDTA tubes and processed within 2 hours. Ficoll-Paque centrifugation in SepMate-50 tubes was used to isolate peripheral blood mononuclear cells. PBMCs were cryopreserved in roughly 90% FBS with about 10% DMSO in aliquots of 2 to 4 million cells and stored in liquid nitrogen. The Qiagen AllPrep DNA/RNA Mini kit was used for genomic DNA extraction. Overall results and qualifications from the work: Compared with adjacent normal breast tissue, tumors had roughly 2.5-fold higher T cell density and higher clonality. Because the cohort was small, analysis by tumor subtype was not possible. Greater similarity was observed between blood and normal breast repertoires than between blood and tumor repertoires, and tumor was distinguished from normal in 14 of 16 patients when each tissue was compared with blood. Sequencing bulk genomic DNA from unsorted cells could not capture chain pairing or functional markers like CD4, CD8 and FOXP3. Enriched TCRB sequences shared across patients were mostly commonly generated sequences, unlikely to play an important role in the tumor microenvironment.

V lost 6 bases and J lost 4 bases, and the count of bases not matched to a germline gene is 15. Per the germline V gene (reference sequence), GTSNPN is the CDR1 and SVGIG is the CDR2. Inclusive of the bounding cysteine and phenylalanine, the CDR3 is 16 residues long. The DNA shown is the 48-base CDR3, in frame from base 1. The sequenced material came from blood. Recombination joined TRBV30 with TRBJ1-3; 7 of the junction bases match TRBD1. The receptor comes from a person aged 30-39 years with breast cancer. The CDR3 region: CACTRSTGYEGNTIYF. The nucleotide sequence is TGTGCCTGTACCCGCTCGACAGGGTACGAGGGAAACACCATATATTTT.